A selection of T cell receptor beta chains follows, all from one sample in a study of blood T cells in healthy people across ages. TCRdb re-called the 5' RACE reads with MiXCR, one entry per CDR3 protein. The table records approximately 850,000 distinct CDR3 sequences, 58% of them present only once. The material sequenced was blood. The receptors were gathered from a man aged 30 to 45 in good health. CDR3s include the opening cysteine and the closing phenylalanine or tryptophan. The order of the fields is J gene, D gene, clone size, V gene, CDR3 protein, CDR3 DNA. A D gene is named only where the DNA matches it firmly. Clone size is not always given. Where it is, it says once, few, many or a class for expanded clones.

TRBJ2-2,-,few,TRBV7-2,CASSLAGQLIGELFF,TGTGCCAGCAGCTTAGCCGGACAGCTGATTGGGGAGCTGTTTTTT
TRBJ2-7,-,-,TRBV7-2,CASSRLGTYEQYF,TGTGCCAGCAGCCGTCTTGGGACCTACGAGCAGTACTTC
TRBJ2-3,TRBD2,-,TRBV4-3,CASSQDGAGGADTQYF,TGCGCCAGCAGCCAAGATGGGGCGGGAGGCGCAGATACGCAGTATTTT
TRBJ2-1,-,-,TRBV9,CASSVGVDEQFF,TGTGCCAGCAGCGTTGGGGTGGATGAGCAGTTCTTC
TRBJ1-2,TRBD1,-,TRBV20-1,CSAWHSGTAYGYTF,TGCAGTGCTTGGCACAGTGGGACAGCCTATGGCTACACCTTC
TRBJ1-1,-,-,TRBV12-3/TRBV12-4,CASRQQNTEAFF,TGTGCCAGCCGACAGCAGAACACTGAAGCTTTCTTT
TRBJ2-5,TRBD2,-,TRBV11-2,CASSLRTSDETQYF,TGTGCCAGCAGCTTAAGGACTAGTGATGAGACCCAGTACTTC
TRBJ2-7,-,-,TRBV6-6,CASSYRQTPYEQYF,TGTGCCAGCAGTTATAGGCAGACCCCCTACGAGCAGTACTTC
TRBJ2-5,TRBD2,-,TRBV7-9,CASSPWTSGRGETQYF,TGTGCCAGCAGCCCATGGACTAGCGGGAGAGGAGAGACCCAGTACTTC
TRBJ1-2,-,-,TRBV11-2,CASSLEQGYGYTF,TGTGCCAGCAGCTTAGAACAGGGCTATGGCTACACCTTC
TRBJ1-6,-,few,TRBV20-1,CSAGFISAGGISPLHF,TGCAGTGCTGGCTTTATTTCGGCGGGGGGTATTTCACCCCTCCACTTT